This TCR beta chain emerged from a study of blood T cell repertoires in COVID-19. As for the study in general: Acute and convalescent COVID-19 specimens originated in the United States, Italy and Spain. The analysed material was cDNA or gDNA that came from T cells, B-cell-depleted T cells, or PBMCs.

In the original analysis: By means of reference gene primer amplification, nucleated cell counts were estimated. The assay was immunoSEQ multiplex PCR, and TCRdb's table has in-frame clones only and misses some. That table gives V, J and clone size, and the DNA gave D and trimming. Of approximately 110,000 clones listed, more than 80% are singletons. A Seattle source enrolled patients during active infection and followed them longitudinally. The germline CDR1 and CDR2 sequences are SNHLY and FYNNEI. The ends were cut back, 4 bases at V and 11 bases at J, with 18 bases in the middle. The CDR3 extends over 14 amino acids.

The sample comprised peripheral blood. The clonotype comes from a woman aged 80 or older with COVID-19, enrolled during active disease. The chain couples TRBV2 to TRBJ1-3; a weak D match, TRBD1 (6 bases). The CDR3 DNA sequence: TGTGCCAGCAGTGTCCGGCAGGGGCCGAGTCCCATATATTTT. Translation gives CASSVRQGPSPIYF.